This T cell receptor beta chain derives from a study of blood T cell repertoires in COVID-19. At the level of the study: Some COVID-19 samples were acute and others convalescent; all came from the United States, Italy and Spain. T cells, B-cell-depleted T cells, or PBMCs supplied cDNA or gDNA.

In the authors' methods: Nucleated cell counts were estimated from reference gene primer amplification. TCRdb keeps only in-frame clones here, not all; method: immunoSEQ multiplex PCR. Clonal size and the V and J genes are those of that table, whereas D and trimming came from the DNA. The profile shows about 75,000 clones, about nine tenths of them singletons. The V gene end was trimmed by 1 base and the J gene end by 3 bases; junction bases not matched to a gene: 9. The CDR3 loop spans 18 amino acids. CDR1 is SGDLS and CDR2 is YYNGEE in the germline V gene. The origin of this receptor is a human donor in a cohort sampled during active COVID-19. The chain employs TRBV9 and TRBJ2-3; 12 nucleotides line up with TRBD2. Sequencing was performed on peripheral blood. CDR3 region: CASSVRASGGAATDTQYF. CDR3 coding DNA: TGTGCCAGCAGCGTAAGGGCTAGCGGGGGGGCTGCGACAGATACGCAGTATTTT. Supplemented by reference TRBV9 and TRBJ2-3, the full variable domain reads DSGVTQTPKHLITATGQRVTLRCSPRSGDLSVYWYQQSLDQGLQFLIQYYNGEERAKGNILERFSAQQFPDLHSELNLSSLELGDSALYFCASSVRASGGAATDTQYFGPGTRLTVL.